This is a list of T cell receptor beta chains from one sample in a study of shared clonotypes between healthy human individuals. The data were produced by immunoSEQ multiplex PCR, yet TCRdb's version contains in-frame clones alone and is incomplete. The table lists approximately 2.5 million clones, roughly 93% of them singletons. The specimen was naive CD4+ T cells from PBMCs. The receptors stem from a man aged 18 to 29 in good health. Some clones in this sample may be carry-over from other donors' samples. CDR3s include the opening cysteine and the closing phenylalanine or tryptophan. The D gene is left open where the match is weak. Only part of the rows carry a size: once, few, many, or a class if the clone is expanded.

>TRBD1|TRBV6-1|-|TRBJ2-7
TGTGCCAGCAGTGAGCCGGGACAGGACTACGAGCAGTACTTC
CASSEPGQDYEQYF
>-|TRBV29-1|once|TRBJ2-1
TGCAGCGTTGGGGGGAGGGGGTACAATGAGCAGTTCTTC
CSVGGRGYNEQFF
>-|TRBV27|-|TRBJ2-3
TGTGCCAGCAGTAACCGGGCTTCAGATACGCAGTATTTT
CASSNRASDTQYF
>-|TRBV7-3|-|TRBJ1-4
TGTGCCAGCAGCCTACAGGGTGTTATCGATGAAAAACTGTTTTTT
CASSLQGVIDEKLFF
>-|TRBV14|-|TRBJ2-2
TGTGCCAGCAGCCAAGAAGGTCTGACATTCAACACCGGGGAGCTGTTTTTT
CASSQEGLTFNTGELFF
>-|TRBV29-1|-|TRBJ1-2
TGCAGCGTTGAAACCGGGTCGGACTTCCACACCTTC
CSVETGSDFHTF
>-|TRBV30|-|TRBJ1-1
TGTGCCTGGAGAGGGGACTTGGGGAGGGCTGAAGCTTTCTTT
CAWRGDLGRAEAFF
>TRBD1|TRBV11-3|once|TRBJ2-7
TGTGCCAGCAGCTTAGGGATGGGGACAGGGCTCTACGAGCAGTACTTC
CASSLGMGTGLYEQYF
>-|TRBV28|-|TRBJ1-2
TGTGCCAGCAGTTACACAAGTTTGGATGGCTACACCTTC
CASSYTSLDGYTF
>-|TRBV28|-|TRBJ2-1
TGTGCCAGCCTCCCTGTTATCGGGGCGCAGTTCTTC
CASLPVIGAQFF
>TRBD2|TRBV5-1|-|TRBJ2-1
TGCGCCAGCAGCTTAACGGGGACTATCGGGGATGAGCAGTTCTTC
CASSLTGTIGDEQFF
>-|TRBV10-3|-|TRBJ1-4
TGTGCCATCAGTGAGTCGAAACAGCTAACTAATGAAAAACTGTTTTTT
CAISESKQLTNEKLFF
>-|TRBV6-6|-|TRBJ2-3
TGTGCCAGCACCCTCGACGGGACCGAAGATACGCAGTATTTT
CASTLDGTEDTQYF
>TRBD1|TRBV9|-|TRBJ2-5
TGTGCCAGCAGCGTAGCGGACAGGAGTGCAGAGACCCAGTACTTC
CASSVADRSAETQYF
>-|TRBV9|-|TRBJ1-1
TGTGCCAGCAGCGTAGACCCGACAGCTACCACTGAAGCTTTCTTT
CASSVDPTATTEAFF
>TRBD1|TRBV9|-|TRBJ1-2
TGTGCCAGCAGCCCTCGGGACAGCTACAACTATGGCTACACCTTC
CASSPRDSYNYGYTF
>-|TRBV28|-|TRBJ1-2
TGTGCCAGCAGTCAACATAGGGGCCTCTATGGCTACACCTTC
CASSQHRGLYGYTF
>-|TRBV21-1|-|TRBJ2-7
TGTGCCAGCAGCAAAGGGGTACATTCCGTCAGTAACAGGAGCTCCTACGAGCAGTACTTC
CASSKGVHSVSNRSSYEQYF
>-|TRBV28|-|TRBJ1-6
TGTGCCAGCAGCGGCGATTCACCCCTCCACTTT
CASSGDSPLHF
>TRBD1|TRBV4-1|-|TRBJ1-2
TGCGCCAGCACCAAACTTGGTTCCGGGACAGGGTATGGCTACACCTTC
CASTKLGSGTGYGYTF
>TRBD2|TRBV5-1|-|TRBJ2-2
TGCGCCAGCAGCTTGAGAGCGGGGGGCACCGGGGAGCTGTTTTTT
CASSLRAGGTGELFF
>TRBD1|TRBV4-2|-|TRBJ2-1
TGTGCCAGCAGCCAAGAAGCTCGGACAGGGTACCACAATGAGCAGTTCTTC
CASSQEARTGYHNEQFF
>TRBD1|TRBV7-3|-|TRBJ1-1
TGTGCCAGCAGCTCGACAGGGGGGAACACTGAAGCTTTCTTT
CASSSTGGNTEAFF
>TRBD1|TRBV28|-|TRBJ2-7
TGTGCCAGCAGCCAGGGACAGGACATTGGGCAGTACTTC
CASSQGQDIGQYF
>-|TRBV4-1|-|TRBJ1-3
TGCGCCAGCAGCCAAGAACAGGGATTAGGAAACACCATATATTTT
CASSQEQGLGNTIYF
>-|TRBV7-9|-|TRBJ1-2
TGTGCCAGCAGCTTATACCTGGACGGAGAAAAAGGCTACACCTTC
CASSLYLDGEKGYTF
>TRBD1|TRBV6-1|-|TRBJ1-2
TGTGCCAGCAGAAGACCGGGACAGGCAGATGGCTACACCTTC
CASRRPGQADGYTF
>-|TRBV10-1|-|TRBJ1-1
TGCGCCAGCAGTGAGAACTTGAACACTGAAGCTTTCTTT
CASSENLNTEAFF